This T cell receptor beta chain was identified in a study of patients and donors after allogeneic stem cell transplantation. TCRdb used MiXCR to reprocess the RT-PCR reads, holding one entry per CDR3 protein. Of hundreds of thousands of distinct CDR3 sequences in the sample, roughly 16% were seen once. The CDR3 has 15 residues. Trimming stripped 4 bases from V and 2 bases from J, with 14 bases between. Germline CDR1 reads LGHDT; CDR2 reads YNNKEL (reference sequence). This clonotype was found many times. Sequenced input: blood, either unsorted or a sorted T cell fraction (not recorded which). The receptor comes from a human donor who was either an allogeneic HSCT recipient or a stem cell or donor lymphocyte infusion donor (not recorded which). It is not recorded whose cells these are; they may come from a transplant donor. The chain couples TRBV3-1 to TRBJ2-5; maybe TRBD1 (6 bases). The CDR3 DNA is TGTGCCAGCAGCCCTCCCGACAGGAGACAAGAGACCCAGTACTTC. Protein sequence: CASSPPDRRQETQYF.